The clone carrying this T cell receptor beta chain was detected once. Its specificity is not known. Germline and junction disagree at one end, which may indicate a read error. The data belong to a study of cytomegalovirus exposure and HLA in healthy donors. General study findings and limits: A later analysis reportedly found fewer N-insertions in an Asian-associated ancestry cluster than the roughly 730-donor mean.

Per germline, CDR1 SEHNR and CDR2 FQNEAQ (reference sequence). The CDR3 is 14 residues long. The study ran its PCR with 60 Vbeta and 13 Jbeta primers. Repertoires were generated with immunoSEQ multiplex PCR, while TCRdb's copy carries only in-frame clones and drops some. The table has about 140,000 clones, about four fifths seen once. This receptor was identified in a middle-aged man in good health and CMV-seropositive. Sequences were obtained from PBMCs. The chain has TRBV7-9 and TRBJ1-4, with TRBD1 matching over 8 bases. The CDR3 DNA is TGTTCCAGCAGCTCAACGACAGGGGCTGAAAAACTGTTTTTT. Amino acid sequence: CSSSSTTGAEKLFF.